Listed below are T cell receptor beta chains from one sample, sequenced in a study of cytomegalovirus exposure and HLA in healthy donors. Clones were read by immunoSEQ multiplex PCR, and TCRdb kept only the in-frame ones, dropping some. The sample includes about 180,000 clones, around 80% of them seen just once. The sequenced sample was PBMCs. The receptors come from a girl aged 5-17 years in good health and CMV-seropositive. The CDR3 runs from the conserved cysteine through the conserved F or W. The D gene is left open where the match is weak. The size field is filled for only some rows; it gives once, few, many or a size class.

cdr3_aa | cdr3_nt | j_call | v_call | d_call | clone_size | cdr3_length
CASNLLAGGKGNEQFF | TGTGCCAGCAACTTACTAGCGGGAGGGAAGGGCAATGAGCAGTTCTTC | TRBJ2-1 | TRBV27 | TRBD2 | once | 16
CASSLTATGGTGYTF | TGTGCCAGCAGCCTTACGGCGACAGGGGGCACTGGCTACACCTTC | TRBJ1-2 | TRBV11-2 | TRBD1 | . | 15
CASSFLDTGGQETQYF | TGTGCCAGCAGCTTCCTCGATACAGGGGGGCAAGAGACCCAGTACTTC | TRBJ2-5 | TRBV7-7 | TRBD1 | . | 16
CAWSPLAPDTQYF | TGTGCCTGGAGCCCACTAGCGCCAGATACGCAGTATTTT | TRBJ2-3 | TRBV30 | TRBD2 | . | 13
CASRGLAETYNEQFF | TGTGCCAGCAGGGGACTAGCGGAGACCTACAATGAGCAGTTCTTC | TRBJ2-1 | TRBV6-1 | TRBD2 | . | 15
CASSAFGTSGTKNIQYF | TGTGCCAGCAGTGCCTTTGGGACTAGCGGAACCAAAAACATTCAGTACTTC | TRBJ2-4 | TRBV2 | TRBD2 | . | 17
CASRPGDEQFF | TGTGCCAGCAGGCCGGGGGATGAGCAGTTCTTC | TRBJ2-1 | TRBV28 | . | once | 11
CASSPPGQVSGANVLTF | TGTGCCAGCTCACCACCGGGACAAGTCTCTGGGGCCAACGTCCTGACTTTC | TRBJ2-6 | TRBV18 | . | . | 17
CASSLFETLAGVRDTQYF | TGTGCCAGCAGCTTATTTGAGACTTTAGCGGGAGTGAGAGATACGCAGTATTTT | TRBJ2-3 | TRBV7-8 | TRBD2 | . | 18
CASSPRQSGDTGELFF | TGTGCCAGCAGCCCCAGACAGTCAGGGGACACCGGGGAGCTGTTTTTT | TRBJ2-2 | TRBV7-6 | . | . | 16
CASSSSLAHWTGELFF | TGCGCCAGCAGCTCAAGCCTAGCCCATTGGACCGGGGAGCTGTTTTTT | TRBJ2-2 | TRBV5-1 | . | once | 16
CSVPTGDEQYF | TGCAGTGTACCGACAGGGGACGAGCAGTACTTC | TRBJ2-7 | TRBV20-1 | TRBD1 | . | 11
CASSSGTDYGYTF | TGTGCCAGCTCATCAGGTACCGACTATGGCTACACCTTC | TRBJ1-2 | TRBV18 | . | . | 13
CASSFFLGETEAFF | TGTGCCAGCAGCTTTTTCCTCGGGGAAACTGAAGCTTTCTTT | TRBJ1-1 | TRBV7-2 | . | . | 14
CASSQVRLAGSWNEQFF | TGCGCCAGCAGCCAAGTGCGACTAGCGGGAAGTTGGAATGAGCAGTTCTTC | TRBJ2-1 | TRBV4-1 | TRBD2 | . | 17
CASSYRGSNEQFF | TGTGCCAGCAGCTACAGGGGCAGCAATGAGCAGTTCTTC | TRBJ2-1 | TRBV6-1 | TRBD1 | . | 13
CASSQARSGVYNEQFF | TGCGCCAGCAGCCAAGCGCGGTCGGGAGTATACAATGAGCAGTTCTTC | TRBJ2-1 | TRBV4-3 | . | . | 16
CAIRLGQGAYEQYF | TGTGCCATCAGGCTGGGACAGGGGGCCTACGAGCAGTACTTC | TRBJ2-7 | TRBV10-3 | TRBD1 | . | 14
CASSYSSGSTDTQYF | TGTGCCAGCAGTTACTCGAGCGGGAGCACAGATACGCAGTATTTT | TRBJ2-3 | TRBV6-5 | . | . | 15
CASSLGLAETNTGELFF | TGTGCCAGCAGCTTGGGACTAGCGGAGACGAACACCGGGGAGCTGTTTTTT | TRBJ2-2 | TRBV7-6 | TRBD2 | . | 17
CASSEGGARNQPQHF | TGTGCCAGCAGTGAAGGGGGAGCGAGAAATCAGCCCCAGCATTTT | TRBJ1-5 | TRBV6-1 | . | . | 15
CASSRGQGNQPQHF | TGTGCCAGCAGCAGGGGGCAGGGCAATCAGCCCCAGCATTTT | TRBJ1-5 | TRBV9 | TRBD1 | . | 14
CASSGRSQGLAGVLYF | TGCGCCAGCAGCGGAAGATCACAGGGACTAGCGGGAGTCCTGTACTTC | TRBJ2-7 | TRBV5-1 | TRBD2 | . | 16
CASTGGYGYTF | TGTGCCAGCACAGGGGGCTATGGCTACACCTTC | TRBJ1-2 | TRBV2 | TRBD1 | . | 11
CSVEDGTGASGRPKRQYF | TGCAGCGTTGAAGACGGGACAGGGGCTAGCGGGAGGCCCAAACGGCAGTACTTC | TRBJ2-7 | TRBV29-1 | . | . | 18
CASSLAPVAYEQYF | TGTGCCAGCAGCTTAGCTCCAGTCGCCTACGAGCAGTACTTC | TRBJ2-7 | TRBV7-9 | . | . | 14
CASSLLSSGYFTDTQYF | TGTGCCAGCAGCTTACTTTCTAGCGGGTACTTCACAGATACGCAGTATTTT | TRBJ2-3 | TRBV11-2 | TRBD2 | . | 17
CASSPSSGRFETQYF | TGTGCCAGCAGCCCCTCTAGCGGGAGATTTGAGACCCAGTACTTC | TRBJ2-5 | TRBV7-2 | TRBD2 | . | 15
CAWSVGQVDIDTQYF | TGTGCCTGGAGTGTTGGGCAGGTTGATATAGATACGCAGTATTTT | TRBJ2-3 | TRBV30 | . | . | 15
CASSGGRGRTEQFF | TGCGCCAGCAGTGGGGGCAGGGGGAGGACTGAGCAGTTCTTC | TRBJ2-1 | TRBV10-2 | . | . | 14
CAQDRGGETQYF | TGTGCCCAGGACAGGGGCGGCGAGACCCAGTACTTC | TRBJ2-5 | TRBV30 | TRBD1 | once | 12
CASSQSGDRNPYEQYF | TGCGCCAGCAGTCAATCTGGGGACAGGAACCCCTACGAGCAGTACTTC | TRBJ2-7 | TRBV23-1 | TRBD1 | once | 16
CASSIRADEKLFF | TGTGCCAGCAGCATCAGGGCGGATGAAAAACTGTTTTTT | TRBJ1-4 | TRBV25-1 | . | . | 13
CASSDWTSGVPDTQYF | TGCGCCAGCAGTGATTGGACTAGCGGGGTGCCAGATACGCAGTATTTT | TRBJ2-3 | TRBV10-1 | TRBD2 | . | 16
CASSSEWTSGYEQYF | TGTGCCAGCAGTTCCGAATGGACTAGCGGCTACGAGCAGTACTTC | TRBJ2-7 | TRBV6-5 | TRBD2 | . | 15
CASSLLAGELFF | TGTGCCAGCAGCCTATTGGCCGGGGAGCTGTTTTTT | TRBJ2-2 | TRBV7-6 | . | once | 12
CASSPLASGLNEQFF | TGCGCCAGCAGCCCCCTCGCTAGCGGCTTAAATGAGCAGTTCTTC | TRBJ2-1 | TRBV4-1 | TRBD2 | . | 15
CASKGPYATNEKLFF | TGTGCCAGTAAGGGGCCCTATGCAACTAATGAAAAACTGTTTTTT | TRBJ1-4 | TRBV19 | . | . | 15
CSVLQGAPRNTEAFF | TGCAGCGTGCTGCAGGGGGCGCCGAGGAACACTGAAGCTTTCTTT | TRBJ1-1 | TRBV29-1 | TRBD1 | . | 15
CASSDGGGNNEQFF | TGCGCCAGCAGTGACGGAGGGGGCAACAATGAGCAGTTCTTC | TRBJ2-1 | TRBV10-1 | . | . | 14
CASSHRQGTGELFF | TGTGCCAGCAGTCATCGACAGGGAACCGGGGAGCTGTTTTTT | TRBJ2-2 | TRBV7-9 | TRBD1 | . | 14
CASADIERKRSYEQYF | TGTGCCAGCGCCGACATCGAGAGAAAACGGTCCTACGAGCAGTACTTC | TRBJ2-7 | TRBV5-4 | . | . | 16
CACPKGLSSYEQYF | TGTGCCTGTCCCAAGGGACTCAGCTCCTACGAGCAGTACTTC | TRBJ2-7 | TRBV30 | . | . | 14
CASSPTGYPYEQYF | TGTGCCAGCAGCCCCACAGGTTACCCCTACGAGCAGTACTTC | TRBJ2-7 | TRBV7-9 | . | . | 14
CASSFPSGRGNEQYF | TGTGCCAGTAGTTTCCCTAGCGGGAGAGGCAACGAGCAGTACTTC | TRBJ2-7 | TRBV19 | TRBD2 | . | 15
CSVEGQGGQPQHF | TGCAGCGTTGAGGGACAGGGAGGTCAGCCCCAGCATTTT | TRBJ1-5 | TRBV29-1 | TRBD1 | . | 13
CASSVAGTSDYEQYF | TGCGCCAGCAGCGTCGCCGGGACTAGTGATTACGAGCAGTACTTC | TRBJ2-7 | TRBV5-1 | TRBD2 | . | 15
CASSFVQGGEQFF | TGTGCCAGCAGCTTCGTCCAGGGAGGTGAGCAGTTCTTC | TRBJ2-1 | TRBV7-7 | . | . | 13
CAISLTGNKLFF | TGTGCCATCAGCCTTACAGGGAATAAACTGTTTTTT | TRBJ1-4 | TRBV10-3 | . | . | 12
CASSPFGTSGRVTDTQYF | TGTGCCAGCAGCCCGTTCGGGACTAGCGGGAGGGTCACAGATACGCAGTATTTT | TRBJ2-3 | TRBV13 | TRBD2 | . | 18
CAWSQQVLRYGYTF | TGTGCCTGGAGTCAACAGGTGCTCCGCTATGGCTACACCTTC | TRBJ1-2 | TRBV30 | . | . | 14
CASSKRGAGLAGATITDTQYF | TGTGCCAGTAGTAAAAGGGGGGCCGGACTAGCGGGAGCGACCATCACAGATACGCAGTATTTT | TRBJ2-3 | TRBV19 | TRBD2 | . | 21
CASSEHKERTEAFF | TGCGCCAGCAGTGAGCATAAGGAGCGGACTGAAGCTTTCTTT | TRBJ1-1 | TRBV10-2 | . | . | 14
CSGEGDRGHQETQYF | TGCAGCGGGGAGGGGGACAGGGGCCATCAAGAGACCCAGTACTTC | TRBJ2-5 | TRBV29-1 | TRBD1 | . | 15